Following are 16 T cell receptor beta chains from one sample sequenced in a study of shared clonotypes between healthy human individuals. Sequencing was performed with immunoSEQ multiplex PCR; in TCRdb, only in-frame clones are kept and a portion is missing. Of 400,000 or so clones in the sample, around 96% are singletons; the top ten hold less than 0.35%. The sample was memory CD8+ T cells sorted from blood. Subset in this sample: CD45RO+ cells pooled with CCR7-negative TemRA cells. The source is a man aged 30-40 years in good health.

CDR3 coding DNA: TGTGCCAGCAGCTTCAGCGGGAGTGGCTCCTACAATGAGCAGTTCTTC. The encoded protein is CASSFSGSGSYNEQFF. The J gene is TRBJ2-1, the V gene TRBV7-9, with 8 nucleotides matching TRBD2. Germline assignment: CDR1 SEHNR and CDR2 FQNEAQ (reference sequence). The junction had 4 bases not matched to a gene; V was cut back by 3 bases and J by 0 bases. This CDR3 contains 16 residues.

The chain combines TRBV7-8 with TRBJ2-2; D is unclear. The CDR3 has 15 residues. Trimming cost V 0 bases and J 0 bases, with 5 bases left between them. Germline CDR1 SGHVS, CDR2 FQNEAQ. Here the CDR3 DNA reads TGTGCCAGCAGCTTAGCGGTTCCGAACACCGGGGAGCTGTTTTTT. It yields the protein CASSLAVPNTGELFF.

This chain connects TRBV5-4 to TRBJ2-7, with D possibly being TRBD1 (8 bases). Looked up from germline, CDR1 is SGHNT and CDR2 is YYREEE (reference sequence). The V gene lost 3 bases and the J gene lost 3 bases, with 13 bases spanning the gap. This CDR3 region has 14 residues. The CDR3: CASSSQGGFYEQYF. The CDR3 DNA reads TGTGCCAGCAGCTCACAGGGGGGGTTCTACGAGCAGTACTTC.

The chain couples TRBV14 to TRBJ2-3; D may be TRBD1 or TRBD2 (5 bases each). V was cut by 4 bases and J by 1 base, with 21 bases left in between. The CDR3 loop spans 18 amino acids. The germline V gene encodes CDR1 SGHDN and CDR2 FVKESK. CDR3 sequence reads: CASSRRGQGTTRTDTQYF. The CDR3 DNA reads TGTGCCAGCAGCCGCCGCGGGCAGGGAACCACCCGCACAGATACGCAGTATTTT.

V usage is TRBV27 and J usage is TRBJ2-1, with 7 positions matching TRBD1. The trim removed 4 bases at V and 6 bases at J, leaving 6 bases unmatched. Germline V lookup: CDR1 MNHEY, CDR2 SMNVEV (reference sequence). There are 14 residues in the CDR3. The CDR3: CASSWNRGGNEQFF. The CDR3 bases are TGTGCCAGCAGTTGGAACAGGGGCGGCAATGAGCAGTTCTTC.

This rearrangement joins TRBV7-9 to TRBJ1-1; a weak D match, TRBD1 (5 bases). Germline CDR1 reads SEHNR; CDR2 reads FQNEAQ (reference sequence). Trimming took off 5 bases at V and 3 bases at J, with 13 bases between the two ends. The CDR3 runs to 14 residues. The CDR3 region is CASSPSGLDTEAFF. In DNA form, the CDR3 reads TGTGCCAGCAGCCCCTCGGGGCTCGACACTGAAGCTTTCTTT.

The chain uses TRBV7-9 and TRBJ1-6; no reliable D call. CDR3 length: 14 residues. V was trimmed by 1 base and J by 9 bases, leaving 10 bases between them. CDR1 is SEHNR, CDR2 FQNEAQ, per germline (reference sequence). The CDR3 DNA follows: TGTGCCAGCAGCTTAGAAGGGTCCAGTTCACCCCTCCACTTT. It codes for CASSLEGSSSPLHF.

V usage is TRBV28 and J usage is TRBJ1-1, with 10 bases fitting TRBD1. The germline gives CDR1 MDHEN, CDR2 SYDVKM. V lost 5 bases, J lost 6 bases, and 12 bases stayed unmatched. The CDR3 covers 16 residues. The CDR3 here is CASSLTRGQGLPEAFF. The DNA for the CDR3 is TGTGCCAGCAGTCTTACCCGGGGACAGGGGTTACCTGAAGCTTTCTTT.

The V and J genes are TRBV10-2 and TRBJ2-3, with TRBD1 matching 9 bases. V lost 11 bases and J lost 2; bases outside the gene matches: 20. The germline V gene encodes CDR1 WSHSY and CDR2 SAAADI. The CDR3 consists of 18 residues. CDR3 DNA: TGCGCCGGACTAAGTAGGGACAGGGTATTAAACTTCACAGATACGCAGTATTTT. It codes for CAGLSRDRVLNFTDTQYF.

V usage is TRBV30 and J usage is TRBJ2-3; 9 nucleotides match TRBD2. The CDR3 has 18 amino acids. Germline trimming cut 0 bases from V and 3 bases from J; bases unmatched to any gene: 13. Per germline, CDR1 GTSNPN and CDR2 SVGIG (reference sequence). DNA of the CDR3: TGTGCCTGGAGTGTAACGAGCGGGAGGTTCTACAGTACAGATACGCAGTATTTT. It is translated as CAWSVTSGRFYSTDTQYF.

This rearrangement joins TRBV18 to TRBJ1-5; 9 bases align to TRBD1. The CDR3 runs to 15 residues. Germline CDR1 reads KGHSH; CDR2 reads LQKENI. J gave up 6 bases and V 3 bases, and 6 bases lay outside the gene matches. The CDR3 DNA is TGTGCCAGCTCACCTCGGACAGGGGATGGTCAGCCCCAGCATTTT. Amino acid sequence: CASSPRTGDGQPQHF. Combining the CDR3 with reference TRBV18 and TRBJ1-5 gives the whole variable domain NAGVMQNPRHLVRRRGQEARLRCSPMKGHSHVYWYRQLPEEGLKFMVYLQKENIIDESGMPKERFSAEFPKEGPSILRIQQVVRGDSAAYFCASSPRTGDGQPQHFGDGTRLSIL.

V gene TRBV9 combines with J gene TRBJ2-4; D tentatively fits TRBD1 or TRBD2 (5 bases each). This CDR3 is 14 amino acids long. V was pared by 3 bases and J by 10 bases, with 17 bases between. The V gene's germline CDR1 is SGDLS and CDR2 YYNGEE. The CDR3 here is CASSADTIGGIQYF. CDR3 in DNA: TGTGCCAGCAGCGCCGACACGATTGGGGGTATTCAGTACTTC.

The chain joins TRBV6-5 to TRBJ1-2; a possible D gene is TRBD1 (5 bases). V gave up 2 bases and J gave up 8 bases, with 9 bases separating them. There are 12 residues in the CDR3. Germline V gene data show CDR1 as MNHEY and CDR2 as SVGAGI. As DNA, the CDR3 is TGTGCCAGCAGTTACAGGGACGGGGGCTACACCTTC. This sequence encodes CASSYRDGGYTF.

V usage is TRBV5-8 and J usage is TRBJ2-7; D may be TRBD1 or TRBD2 (5 bases each). Germline CDR1 is SGHTS and CDR2 is YDEGEE. The CDR3 covers 13 residues. The V end was cut by 6 bases, the J end by 1 base, with 11 bases between. CDR3 sequence (DNA): TGTGCCAGCACATCAGGGAGTTCCTACGAGCAGTACTTC. Amino acid sequence: CASTSGSSYEQYF.

The rearrangement joins TRBV5-5 to TRBJ1-2, with D perhaps TRBD1 (5 bases). Trimming removed 5 bases at V and 4 bases at J, with 12 bases between. CDR3 length equals 13 residues. The germline gives CDR1 SGHKS, CDR2 YYEKEE (reference sequence). As DNA, the CDR3 is TGTGCCAGCAGACGGGACCCCAGCTATGGCTACACCTTC. Translated: CASRRDPSYGYTF.

The chain has TRBV2 and TRBJ2-2; 9 nucleotides agree with TRBD1. Germline V gene lookup returns CDR1 SNHLY and CDR2 FYNNEI. V trimming: 7 bases; J trimming: 5 bases; junction bases outside the gene matches: 8. This CDR3 is built from 15 residues. CDR3 nucleotides: TGTGCCAGCAATATGGGACAGGGTCAAACCGGGGAGCTGTTTTTT. It codes for CASNMGQGQTGELFF.